These 5 T cell receptor beta chains came from one sample sequenced in a study of a mutant IDH1 vaccine in newly diagnosed glioma. The time point was: baseline, week 1 (first vaccination visit). As for treatment: pre-vaccination baseline after standard-of-care therapy. Sequenced by immunoSEQ multiplex PCR; TCRdb stores in-frame clones only, minus some. Here the sample spans more than 20,000 clones, about 85% being singletons. The sequencing used PBMCs, collected from a glioma patient treated with radiotherapy, temozolomide or both. The receptor set was obtained from a man between 35 and 55 years old with glioma.

This chain links TRBV7-9 with TRBJ1-3, with a tentative D call TRBD1 (6 bases). The germline V and J ends were trimmed by 0 bases and 0 bases, with 9 bases remaining between them. This CDR3 spans 16 amino acids. Germline CDR1 SEHNR, CDR2 FQNEAQ (reference sequence). The CDR3 DNA follows: TGTGCCAGCAGCTTAGCCACAGGGTTCTCTGGAAACACCATATATTTT. This codes for CASSLATGFSGNTIYF.

This clone was found once. The V gene is TRBV10-2, the J gene TRBJ2-7; D possibly corresponds to TRBD1 (6 bases). The CDR3 has 16 amino acids. Looked up from germline, CDR1 is WSHSY and CDR2 is SAAADI. Trimming left V 6 bases short and J 0 bases short, with 18 bases between. CDR3 loop: CASSELGGGLSYEQYV. The CDR3, as DNA: TGCGCCAGCAGCGAGCTTGGGGGCGGCCTCTCCTACGAGCAGTACGTC.

V gene TRBV28 combines with J gene TRBJ1-5; D is unresolved. Germline-derived CDR1 and CDR2 are MDHEN and SYDVKM. Trimming left V 7 bases short and J 8 bases short, with 12 bases between. This CDR3 has 12 amino acids. The CDR3 coding sequence is TGTGCCAGCACCCGAGCCCCGGAGCCCCAGCATTTT. It is translated as CASTRAPEPQHF.

The chain carries TRBV6-7 and TRBJ2-2; D possibly uses TRBD1 or TRBD2 (5 bases each). TRBV6-7 is labeled an ORF, and its function is uncertain. Trimming left V 6 bases short and J 6 bases short, with 26 bases between. The CDR3 is 18 residues long. The CDR3 nucleotides are TGTGCCAGCAGCCCACTGGGCAGGGAACCGCCCGGGGCCGGGGAGCTGTTTTTT. This sequence encodes CASSPLGREPPGAGELFF.

The chain recombines TRBV7-2 with TRBJ1-5, with 8 bases lining up with TRBD1. The CDR3 runs 16 residues. Germline CDR1 is SGHTA and CDR2 is FQGNSA. V dropped 3 bases and J dropped 6; count of bases not matched to a gene: 10. The CDR3 sequence is CASSLANRGWGQPQHF. The DNA for the CDR3 is TGTGCCAGCAGCTTGGCAAACAGGGGGTGGGGTCAGCCCCAGCATTTT. Drawing the rest from reference TRBV7-2 and TRBJ1-5, the complete variable domain is GAGVSQSPSNKVTEKGKDVELRCDPISGHTALYWYRQSLGQGLEFLIYFQGNSAPDKSGLPSDRFSAERTGGSVSTLTIQRTQQEDSAVYLCASSLANRGWGQPQHFGDGTRLSIL.